Listed below are T cell receptor beta chains from one sample, sequenced in a study of high-grade serous ovarian cancer treatment subgroups. Here immunoSEQ multiplex PCR was the method, and the copy in TCRdb shows in-frame clones only, minus some. Of 5,000 or so clones listed, 80% were seen once; the top ten hold approximately 10%. The sample taken for sequencing was tumor tissue. The receptors were gathered from a human donor with high-grade serous ovarian cancer. CDR3s include the opening cysteine and the closing phenylalanine or tryptophan. A D gene is named only where the DNA matches it firmly. A row's size may be missing; if present it is once, few, many or a size class.

clone size	D gene	V gene	J gene	CDR3 protein	CDR3 DNA
NA	NA	TRBV6-6	TRBJ1-4	CASEKQGTLFF	TGTGCCAGCGAGAAACAGGGAACGCTGTTTTTT
NA	NA	TRBV10-2	TRBJ1-1	CASSAREGAEAFF	TGCGCCAGCAGTGCCAGGGAAGGAGCTGAAGCTTTCTTT
NA	NA	TRBV15	TRBJ2-7	CATSRLIGGAYEQYF	TGTGCCACCAGCAGACTCATAGGGGGGGCCTACGAGCAGTACTTC
few	NA	TRBV10-3	TRBJ1-6	CAISAINSPLHF	TGTGCCATCAGTGCTATCAATTCACCCCTCCACTTT
NA	NA	TRBV6-6	TRBJ1-6	CASSYDSAPLHF	TGTGCCAGCAGTTACGACTCAGCACCCCTCCACTTT
NA	TRBD1	TRBV7-2	TRBJ1-3	CASSYGQVTSGNTIYF	TGTGCCAGCAGCTACGGACAGGTGACTTCTGGAAACACCATATATTTT
NA	TRBD1	TRBV4-2	TRBJ1-4	CASSQVQGKNEKLFF	TGTGCCAGCAGCCAAGTACAGGGGAAGAATGAAAAACTGTTTTTT
NA	NA	TRBV5-1	TRBJ2-5	CASSLSGQDEETQYF	TGCGCCAGCAGCTTGTCAGGCCAGGATGAAGAGACCCAGTACTTC
NA	NA	TRBV30	TRBJ2-7	CACRDIGYEQYF	TGTGCCTGCAGGGACATCGGTTACGAGCAGTACTTC
NA	NA	TRBV5-4	TRBJ1-6	CASSLGQPNNSPLHF	TGTGCCAGCAGCCTCGGACAGCCTAATAATTCACCCCTCCACTTT
NA	TRBD1	TRBV5-6	TRBJ2-3	CASSTGGTDTQYF	TGTGCCAGCAGCACAGGGGGCACAGATACGCAGTATTTT
NA	NA	TRBV15	TRBJ1-2	CATSREAGANYGYTF	TGTGCCACCAGCAGAGAGGCGGGAGCTAACTATGGCTACACCTTC
NA	TRBD1	TRBV30	TRBJ2-7	CAWRTGVEQYF	TGTGCCTGGAGGACAGGGGTCGAGCAGTACTTC
NA	NA	TRBV4-3	TRBJ1-1	CASSQEGLGNTEAFF	TGCGCCAGCAGCCAGGAGGGCCTAGGGAACACTGAAGCTTTCTTT
NA	NA	TRBV9	TRBJ2-3	CASSVLGTSTDTQYF	TGTGCCAGCAGCGTATTAGGGACTAGCACAGATACGCAGTATTTT
NA	TRBD1	TRBV7-2	TRBJ2-7	CASSLAPTGGIYEQYF	TGTGCCAGCAGCTTAGCGCCGACAGGGGGCATCTACGAGCAGTACTTC
few	NA	TRBV5-4	TRBJ2-6	CASSSPQGAGANVLTF	TGTGCCAGCAGCTCCCCTCAGGGAGCTGGGGCCAACGTCCTGACTTTC
NA	TRBD2	TRBV18	TRBJ2-1	CASSYGGSSYNEQFF	TGTGCCAGCTCCTATGGCGGGAGCTCCTACAATGAGCAGTTCTTC
NA	TRBD1	TRBV7-9	TRBJ2-3	CASSFGQATDTQYF	TGTGCCAGCAGCTTCGGACAGGCCACAGATACGCAGTATTTT
NA	NA	TRBV7-2	TRBJ2-1	CASSLDGNSYNEQFF	TGTGCCAGCAGCTTAGACGGCAACTCCTACAATGAGCAGTTCTTC
few	NA	TRBV6-1	TRBJ2-7	CASGGGRADENYEQYF	TGTGCCAGCGGTGGTGGTAGGGCAGACGAGAACTACGAGCAGTACTTC
NA	NA	TRBV5-4	TRBJ1-6	CASRTGQSSSYNSPLHF	TGTGCCAGCAGGACCGGGCAGTCGAGCTCCTATAATTCACCCCTCCACTTT
NA	TRBD1	TRBV9	TRBJ1-1	CASSSGTGGTEAFF	TGTGCCAGCAGCTCAGGGACAGGGGGCACTGAAGCTTTCTTT
NA	NA	TRBV6-4	TRBJ1-1	CASSALPPKAFF	TGTGCCAGCAGTGCCCTCCCCCCTAAAGCTTTCTTT
NA	NA	TRBV4-3	TRBJ1-2	CASSQDRRGGGYTF	TGCGCCAGCAGCCAAGACCGACGCGGGGGTGGCTACACCTTC
NA	TRBD2	TRBV9	TRBJ2-2	CASSLSGGGANTGELFF	TGTGCCAGCAGCCTCAGTGGGGGAGGGGCGAACACCGGGGAGCTGTTTTTT
NA	TRBD1	TRBV2	TRBJ1-6	CASRGTGNYNSPLHF	TGTGCCAGCAGGGGGACAGGGAATTATAATTCACCCCTCCACTTT
NA	TRBD1	TRBV28	TRBJ2-5	CASSRLTGAGETQYF	TGTGCCAGCAGTCGTTTGACAGGGGCAGGGGAGACCCAGTACTTC